This T cell receptor (beta chain) is drawn from a study of blood T cells in healthy people across ages. Findings and caveats of the study: Because donor CMV status was unknown, expanded clonotype changes were possibly confounded.

Regarding this clonotype: What it binds is unknown.

Using a J-beta primer mix together with a sample-barcoded 5' primer, a second PCR was run for roughly 6 to 11 cycles. TCRdb redid the calling of the 5' RACE reads with MiXCR, one entry per CDR3 protein. The sample has around 520,000 distinct CDR3 sequences, about 29% seen once. V shed 0 bases and J shed 2 bases, with 11 bases lying between them. Germline values: CDR1 MNHNS, CDR2 SASEGT. The CDR3 has 16 amino acids. The sample was also reused in another study, on T cells of mothers and their children. This second report adds: Mothers yielded over 8 million CDR3 reads, children 2.5 million to 3 million each. Biologically related mothers and children overlapped slightly more than unrelated pairs, a non-significant difference. The analysis detected no persistent microchimeric T cell clones.

The sequence was obtained from a boy aged 2-9 years in good health. Sequencing was performed on blood. The genes are TRBV6-1 and TRBJ2-4, with a tentative D call TRBD2 (7 bases). The DNA for the CDR3 is TGTGCCAGCAGTGAAGCTCGGGGGGCCCCCAAAAACATTCAGTACTTC. Translating it yields CASSEARGAPKNIQYF.